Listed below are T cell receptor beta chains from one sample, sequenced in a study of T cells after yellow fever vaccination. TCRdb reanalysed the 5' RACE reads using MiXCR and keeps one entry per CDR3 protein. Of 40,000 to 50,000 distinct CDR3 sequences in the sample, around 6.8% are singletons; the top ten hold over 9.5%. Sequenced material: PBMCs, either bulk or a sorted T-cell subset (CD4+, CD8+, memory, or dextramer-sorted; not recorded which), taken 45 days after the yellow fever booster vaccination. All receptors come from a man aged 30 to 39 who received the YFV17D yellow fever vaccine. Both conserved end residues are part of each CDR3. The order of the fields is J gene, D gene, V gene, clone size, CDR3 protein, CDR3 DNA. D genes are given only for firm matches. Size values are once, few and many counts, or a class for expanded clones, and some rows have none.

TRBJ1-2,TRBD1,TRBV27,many,CASSLAGGRGDGYTF,TGTGCCAGCAGTTTGGCAGGGGGTAGGGGGGATGGCTACACCTTC
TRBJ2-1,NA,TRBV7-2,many,CASSLSGSSYNEQFF,TGTGCCAGCAGCTTATCGGGGAGCTCCTACAATGAGCAGTTCTTC
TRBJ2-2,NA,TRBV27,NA,CASSLESLPGLNTGELFF,TGTGCCAGCAGTTTAGAATCTTTGCCCGGGCTTAACACCGGGGAGCTGTTTTTT
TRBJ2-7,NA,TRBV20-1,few,CSALTSDTSYEQYF,TGCAGTGCCCTTACAAGCGACACCTCCTACGAGCAGTACTTC
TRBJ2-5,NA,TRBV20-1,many,CSASPPLAGDKETQYF,TGCAGTGCTAGTCCCCCTTTGGCGGGGGACAAAGAGACCCAGTACTTC
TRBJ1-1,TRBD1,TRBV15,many,CATSRDTGVDTEAFF,TGTGCCACCAGCAGAGATACAGGGGTTGACACTGAAGCTTTCTTT
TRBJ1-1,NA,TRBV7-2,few,CASSFQAGWVNTEAFF,TGTGCCAGCAGCTTCCAGGCGGGATGGGTGAACACTGAAGCTTTCTTT
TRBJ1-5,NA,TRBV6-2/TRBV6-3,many,CASSNGQPQHF,TGTGCCAGCAGTAACGGACAGCCCCAGCATTTT
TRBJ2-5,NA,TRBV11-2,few,CASSRGDRLGEETQYF,TGTGCCAGCAGCCGGGGGGACAGGTTGGGCGAAGAGACCCAGTACTTC
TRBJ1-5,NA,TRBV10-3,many,CAISVGGDNQPQHF,TGTGCCATCAGTGTTGGCGGGGACAATCAGCCCCAGCATTTT
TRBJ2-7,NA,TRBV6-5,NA,CASSYSRGIAEQYF,TGTGCCAGCAGTTACTCGAGGGGGATAGCCGAGCAGTACTTC
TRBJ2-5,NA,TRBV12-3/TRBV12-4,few,CASSMNSGPQETQYF,TGTGCCAGCAGTATGAATAGCGGCCCCCAAGAGACCCAGTACTTC
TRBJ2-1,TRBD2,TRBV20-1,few,CSARVTSGREGEQFF,TGCAGTGCTAGAGTGACTAGCGGGAGGGAAGGTGAGCAGTTCTTC
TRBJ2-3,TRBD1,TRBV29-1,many,CSVETGGGTDTQYF,TGCAGCGTGGAGACAGGGGGAGGCACAGATACGCAGTATTTT
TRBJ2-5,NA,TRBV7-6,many,CASSPGAGQETQYF,TGTGCCAGCAGCCCCGGGGCAGGGCAGGAGACCCAGTACTTC
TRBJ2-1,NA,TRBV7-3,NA,CASSPTARSYNEQFF,TGTGCCAGCAGCCCGACGGCTCGCTCCTACAATGAGCAGTTCTTC
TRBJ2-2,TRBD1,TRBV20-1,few,CSAREGQGDTGELFF,TGCAGTGCAAGAGAAGGACAGGGAGACACCGGGGAGCTGTTTTTT
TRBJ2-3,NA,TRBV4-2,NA,CASSQEMDNTDTQYF,TGTGCCAGCAGCCAAGAAATGGACAACACAGATACGCAGTATTTT
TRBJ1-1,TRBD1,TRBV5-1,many,CASSVGQGNTEAFF,TGCGCCAGCAGCGTCGGACAGGGGAACACTGAAGCTTTCTTT
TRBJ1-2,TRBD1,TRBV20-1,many,CSAAGQGANYGYTF,TGCAGTGCAGCGGGACAGGGGGCCAACTATGGCTACACCTTC
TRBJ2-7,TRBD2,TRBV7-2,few,CASSLAVAGSPSYEQYF,TGTGCCAGCAGCTTAGCCGTAGCGGGGTCACCCTCCTACGAGCAGTACTTC
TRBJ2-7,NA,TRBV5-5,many,CASSLSQGGYYEQYF,TGTGCCAGCAGCTTAAGCCAGGGCGGTTACTACGAGCAGTACTTC
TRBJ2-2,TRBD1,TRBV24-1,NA,CATSDPRQGWTGELFF,TGTGCCACCAGTGACCCGAGACAGGGGTGGACCGGGGAGCTGTTTTTT
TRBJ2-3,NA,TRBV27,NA,CASSIRTGITDTQYF,TGTGCCAGCAGTATTAGGACTGGCATTACAGATACGCAGTATTTT
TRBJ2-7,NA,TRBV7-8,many,CASSLRVSGSYEQYF,TGTGCCAGCAGCTTACGAGTTAGCGGCTCCTACGAGCAGTACTTC
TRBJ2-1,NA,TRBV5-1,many,CASSLALYNEQFF,TGCGCCAGCAGCTTGGCCCTTTACAATGAGCAGTTCTTC
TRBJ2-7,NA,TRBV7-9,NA,CAIGGATYEQYF,TGTGCCATCGGCGGGGCTACCTACGAGCAGTACTTC
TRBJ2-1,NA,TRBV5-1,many,CASSRAIGYNEQFF,TGCGCCAGCAGCCGTGCCATAGGGTACAATGAGCAGTTCTTC
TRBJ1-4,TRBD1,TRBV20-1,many,CSAMDRVVTNEKLFF,TGCAGTGCGATGGACAGGGTTGTAACTAATGAAAAACTGTTTTTT
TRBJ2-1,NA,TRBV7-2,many,CASSFNAYNEQFF,TGTGCCAGCAGCTTTAATGCTTACAATGAGCAGTTCTTC
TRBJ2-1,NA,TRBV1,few,CTSSQDGGRAPMNEQFF,TGCACCAGCAGCCAAGATGGGGGGAGGGCCCCCATGAATGAGCAGTTCTTC
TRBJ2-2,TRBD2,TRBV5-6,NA,CASSSGGMRHTGELFF,TGTGCCAGCAGTTCGGGGGGTATGAGACACACCGGGGAGCTGTTTTTT
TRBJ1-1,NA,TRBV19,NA,CASSMGPTLEGAEAFF,TGTGCCAGTAGTATGGGCCCTACTTTGGAAGGGGCTGAAGCTTTCTTT
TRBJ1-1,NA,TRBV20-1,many,CSARDGWGTEAFF,TGCAGTGCTAGAGATGGGTGGGGCACTGAAGCTTTCTTT
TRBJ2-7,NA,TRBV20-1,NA,CSAGDAYEQYF,TGCAGTGCCGGGGATGCCTACGAGCAGTACTTC
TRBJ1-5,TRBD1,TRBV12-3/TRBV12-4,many,CASSGQGNQPQHF,TGTGCCAGCAGCGGACAGGGCAATCAGCCCCAGCATTTT
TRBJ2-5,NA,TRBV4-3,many,CASSHDRSRTQYF,TGCGCCAGCTCTCATGACAGGTCGAGGACCCAGTACTTC
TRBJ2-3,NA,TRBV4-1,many,CASSQEASSFTDTQYF,TGCGCCAGCAGCCAAGAAGCTAGCAGTTTCACAGATACGCAGTATTTT
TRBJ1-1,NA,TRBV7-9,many,CASKRGSSNTEAFF,TGTGCCAGCAAAAGAGGGAGTTCGAACACTGAAGCTTTCTTT
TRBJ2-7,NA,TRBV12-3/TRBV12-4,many,CASSWTLRASYEQYF,TGTGCCAGCAGCTGGACTCTGAGGGCTTCCTACGAGCAGTACTTC
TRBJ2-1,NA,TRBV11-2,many,CASSQLPQDDEQFF,TGTGCCAGCAGCCAACTCCCACAGGATGATGAGCAGTTCTTC
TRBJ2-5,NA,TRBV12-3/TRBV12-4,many,CATTLGTQETQYF,TGTGCCACCACCCTCGGGACCCAAGAGACCCAGTACTTC
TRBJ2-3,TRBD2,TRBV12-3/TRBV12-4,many,CATSSGRADTQYF,TGTGCCACCTCTAGCGGGAGGGCAGATACGCAGTATTTT
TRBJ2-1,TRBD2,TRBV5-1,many,CASSLQLAGVNEQFF,TGCGCCAGCAGCTTGCAACTAGCGGGAGTAAATGAGCAGTTCTTC
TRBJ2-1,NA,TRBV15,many,CATSGAVLEQFF,TGTGCCACCAGCGGAGCAGTACTTGAGCAGTTCTTC
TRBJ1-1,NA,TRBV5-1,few,CASNSVTSNTEAFF,TGCGCCAGCAACTCGGTGACATCGAACACTGAAGCTTTCTTT
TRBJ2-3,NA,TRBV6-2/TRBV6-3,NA,CASSYSRMQSQIRAGYF,TGTGCCAGCAGTTACTCGAGGATGCAAAGTCAGATACGAGCAGGGTATTTT
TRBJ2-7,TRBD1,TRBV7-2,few,CASSPTGQGTYEQYF,TGTGCCAGCAGCCCAACCGGACAGGGCACCTACGAGCAGTACTTC
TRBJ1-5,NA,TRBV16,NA,CASSQSGQGGQPQHF,TGTGCCAGCAGCCAATCAGGGCAGGGAGGTCAGCCCCAGCATTTT